The following is a TCR beta chain sequence with its context. The sample holds one count of this clone. The antigen this receptor binds is unknown. Per-nucleotide qualities are absent, and no much larger clonotype sits a single base away. The source of the sample is a study of blood T cell repertoires in COVID-19 (dated by TCRdb to 2018 to 2020). About the study as a whole: Samples from collaborators originated in the United States, Italy and Spain and spanned both the acute and convalescent phases of COVID-19. The prospective study material was composed of cDNA or gDNA derived from T cells, B-cell-depleted T cells, or PBMCs. Subjects who had been exposed to COVID-19, were actively infected with it, or had recovered from it provided the deeply sampled blood TCRbeta repertoires that made up the dataset. The repertoires were released in a freely available public database intended as a resource for research on the immune response to SARS-CoV-2. The samples were drawn from two sources: the first 160 participants of the ongoing ImmuneRACE study, and 950 to 1,500 subjects contributed by 6 global collaborators. A de-identified subject ID, COVID-19 status, age in years and sex were almost always included in the sample metadata. Where available, HLA class I and class II types were taken from metadata supplied by the sample provider and were not determined by assay-based typing.

TCRbeta CDR3 regions were amplified from genomic DNA using the immunoSEQ Assay, a bias-controlled multiplex PCR. Per the source publication's procedure: Within the assay, amplification of reference gene primers was used to estimate how many nucleated cells each sample contained. To quantify the absolute abundance of each unique TCRbeta CDR3 rearrangement, sequence reads were collapsed and filtered. For each sample, productive Simpson clonality was calculated as the square root of Simpson's diversity index over productive rearrangements. TCRdb holds this immuneACCESS table with in-frame rearrangements only. Some clones are missing; in checked studies, unresolved V genes explain under half, and the rest has no known cause. V and J calls and clone size come straight from that table; D and trimming were deduced from the DNA. This sample gives 120,000 or so clones in total; about 80% of them show up just once. The biggest ten clones account for around a third of the sample.

The germline V gene encodes CDR1 GTSNPN and CDR2 SVGIG (reference sequence). From cysteine to phenylalanine, the CDR3 is 13 amino acids long. The entry retains the CDR3 DNA only, 39 bases that are in frame from base 1. For this chain, trimming is 2 bases at the V end and 8 bases at the J end, and the number of junction bases without a gene match is 4. Whole blood was collected in K2EDTA tubes by collaborating institutions according to the institutions' own protocols. For TCRbeta analysis, collaborator samples were shipped as frozen whole blood, as isolated PBMCs, or as DNA extracted from either sample type. The full study reports these points: How much clinical and demographic metadata was included differed by source and by participant, and the metadata was provided uncurated.

The V gene is TRBV30 and the J gene is TRBJ1-4, with 8 bases in between that match TRBD1. This TCR came from a man aged 35-49 years with active or convalescent COVID-19. The sequenced material came from peripheral blood. The DNA reads as follows: TGTGCCTGGAGTTTAACAGGGGGAGAAAAACTGTTTTTT. This encodes CAWSLTGGEKLFF.